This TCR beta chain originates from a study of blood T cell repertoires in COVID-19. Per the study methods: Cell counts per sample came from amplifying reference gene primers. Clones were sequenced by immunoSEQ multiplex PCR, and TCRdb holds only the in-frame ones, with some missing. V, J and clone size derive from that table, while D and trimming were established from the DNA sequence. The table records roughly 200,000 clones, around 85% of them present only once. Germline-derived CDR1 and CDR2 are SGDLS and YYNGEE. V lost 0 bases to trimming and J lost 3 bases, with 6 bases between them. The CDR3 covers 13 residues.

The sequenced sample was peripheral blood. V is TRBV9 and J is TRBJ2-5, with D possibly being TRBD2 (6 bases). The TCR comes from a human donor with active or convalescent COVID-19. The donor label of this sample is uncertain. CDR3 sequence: CASSVGGEETQYF. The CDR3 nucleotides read TGTGCCAGCAGCGTAGGGGGGGAAGAGACCCAGTACTTC.